This entry concerns a single T cell receptor beta chain. No antigen is known for it. This entry belongs to a study of shared clonotypes between healthy human individuals. Produced via immunoSEQ multiplex PCR; TCRdb's table is partial and in-frame only. The table lists over 1.5 million clones, 95% to 99% of them singletons. Study-wide findings and caveats: Across subsets, estimated richness was generally greater for naive than for memory populations.

This CDR3 comprises 14 residues. Germline V lookup: CDR1 MDHEN, CDR2 SYDVKM. V dropped 2 bases and J dropped 6; count of bases not matched to a gene: 2. The chain employs TRBV28 and TRBJ1-4; 8 bases fit TRBD1. This receptor was taken from a young man in good health. Sequenced sample: naive CD4+ T cells sorted from blood. Subset given: CD45RA+ positively selected. In DNA form, the CDR3 reads TGTGCCAGCAGTTTACAGGGGGCTTATGAAAAACTGTTTTTT. Protein sequence: CASSLQGAYEKLFF. Full variable domain (remainder filled in from reference TRBV28 and TRBJ1-4): DVKVTQSSRYLVKRTGEKVFLECVQDMDHENMFWYRQDPGLGLRLIYFSYDVKMKEKGDIPEGYSVSREKKERFSLILESASTNQTSMYLCASSLQGAYEKLFFGSGTQLSVL.